A selection of T cell receptor beta chains follows, all from one sample in a study of T cells in Graves' hyperthyroidism and ophthalmopathy. A single record per CDR3 protein comes from TCRdb applying MiXCR to the multiplex PCR reads. The sample has some 600,000 distinct CDR3 sequences; approximately 44% are singletons. What was sequenced was peripheral blood or thyroid tissue (not recorded which). These receptors all come from a woman aged 18-29 years with Graves' hyperthyroidism. Both conserved end residues are part of each CDR3. The order of the fields is J gene, V gene, clone size, D gene, CDR3 protein, CDR3 DNA. A D gene is named only where the DNA matches it firmly. Expanded clones get a size class; other rows say once, few or many, or leave the size out.

J: TRBJ1-2; V: TRBV20-1; size: few; D: TRBD1; CDR3: CSAEQGERYGYTF; DNA: TGCAGTGCTGAACAGGGGGAGAGGTATGGCTACACCTTC
J: TRBJ2-5; V: TRBV2; size: -; D: -; CDR3: CASRGTSKETQYF; DNA: TGTGCCAGCAGAGGGACGTCCAAAGAGACCCAGTACTTC
J: TRBJ2-7; V: TRBV10-3; size: -; D: -; CDR3: CAISWAFEQYF; DNA: TGTGCCATCAGTTGGGCTTTCGAGCAGTACTTC
J: TRBJ2-2; V: TRBV7-9; size: -; D: -; CDR3: CASSPRLGDTGELFF; DNA: TGTGCCAGCAGCCCGAGACTGGGGGACACCGGGGAGCTGTTTTTT
J: TRBJ2-5; V: TRBV11-1; size: -; D: TRBD2; CDR3: CASSRGWASGISETQYF; DNA: TGTGCCAGCAGCCGAGGGTGGGCTAGCGGGATCTCAGAGACCCAGTACTTC
J: TRBJ1-2; V: TRBV7-9; size: -; D: -; CDR3: CASSTRTVRSGYTF; DNA: TGTGCCAGCAGCACGCGGACCGTACGTAGTGGCTACACCTTC
J: TRBJ1-6; V: TRBV25-1; size: few; D: -; CDR3: CASSSSREIDSPLHF; DNA: TGTGCCAGCAGTTCCTCCAGGGAAATCGATTCACCCCTCCACTTT
J: TRBJ2-6; V: TRBV29-1; size: -; D: -; CDR3: CSVESRDLSGANVLTF; DNA: TGCAGCGTTGAGAGTCGGGACCTCTCTGGGGCCAACGTCCTGACTTTC
J: TRBJ1-2; V: TRBV25-1; size: -; D: TRBD1; CDR3: CASSYLAGGGYGYTF; DNA: TGTGCCAGCAGTTACCTCGCAGGGGGCGGCTATGGCTACACCTTC
J: TRBJ2-6; V: TRBV24-1; size: -; D: TRBD1; CDR3: CATSDDRGTANVLTF; DNA: TGTGCCACCAGTGACGACAGGGGGACCGCCAACGTCCTGACTTTC
J: TRBJ1-1; V: TRBV7-6; size: -; D: -; CDR3: CASSFWLGTKAFF; DNA: TGTGCCAGCAGTTTCTGGTTGGGTACTAAAGCTTTCTTT
J: TRBJ2-7; V: TRBV5-1; size: few; D: -; CDR3: CASSLVHGPYEQYF; DNA: TGCGCCAGCAGCTTGGTGCACGGGCCCTACGAGCAGTACTTC
J: TRBJ1-6; V: TRBV10-3; size: once; D: TRBD1; CDR3: CAISHPGQGTSPLHF; DNA: TGTGCCATCAGCCACCCGGGACAGGGAACTTCACCCCTCCACTTT
J: TRBJ1-4; V: TRBV14; size: many; D: -; CDR3: CASSHRTATNEKLFF; DNA: TGTGCCAGCAGCCACCGGACAGCTACTAATGAAAAACTGTTTTTT
J: TRBJ1-3; V: TRBV7-3; size: few; D: -; CDR3: CASSQDPGNTIYF; DNA: TGCGCCAGCAGCCAAGATCCAGGAAACACCATATATTTT
J: TRBJ2-5; V: TRBV6-5; size: -; D: -; CDR3: CASSYSTGTQETQYF; DNA: TGTGCCAGCAGTTACTCCACAGGGACCCAAGAGACCCAGTACTTC
J: TRBJ2-7; V: TRBV7-6; size: -; D: -; CDR3: CASRGCWDAYEQYF; DNA: TGTGCCAGCAGGGGGTGTTGGGATGCCTACGAGCAGTACTTC